Each of the 10 T cell receptor beta chains below was sequenced from the same sample in a study of shared clonotypes between healthy human individuals. The assay was immunoSEQ multiplex PCR, and TCRdb's table has in-frame clones only and misses some. The data hold about 480,000 clones, with more than 65% observed a single time. Sample: PBMCs. These receptors originate from a woman aged 40 to 50 in good health. Some clones in this sample may be carry-over from other donors' samples.

Note on this clone: The DNA is omitted, as the CDR3 cannot be located on it reliably, and the CDR3 follows TCRdb's listing. The rearrangement links TRBV5-4 to TRBJ1-1; the table's D call, TRBD1, has no DNA check behind it. Germline CDR1 and CDR2: SGHNT and YYREEE (reference sequence). The CDR3 numbers 13 amino acids, ends counted. CDR3: CASFLWPNTEAFF.

The rearrangement uses TRBV19 and TRBJ2-3; D unresolved. The CDR3 is 13 residues long. V was pared by 5 bases and J by 1 base, with 7 bases between. Germline V gives CDR1 LNHDA, CDR2 SQIVND (reference sequence). CDR3 protein: CASSYRGTDTQYF. CDR3 coding DNA: TGTGCCAGTAGTTATCGGGGCACAGATACGCAGTATTTT. Looking up the rest from reference TRBV19 and TRBJ2-3 gives the full variable domain: DGGITQSPKYLFRKEGQNVTLSCEQNLNHDAMYWYRQDPGQGLRLIYYSQIVNDFQKGDIAEGYSVSREKKESFPLTVTSAQKNPTAFYLCASSYRGTDTQYFGPGTRLTVL.

J is TRBJ1-1 and V is TRBV27; D remains unclear. V lost 3 bases to trimming and J lost 9 bases, with 17 bases between them. Germline-derived CDR1 and CDR2 are MNHEY and SMNVEV (reference sequence). CDR3 length equals 14 residues. In nucleotides, the CDR3 is TGTGCCAGCAGTTTCGGGAATTTCCACGGTAAAGCTTTCTTT. It specifies CASSFGNFHGKAFF.

The rearrangement joins TRBV6-4 to TRBJ2-3, with a tentative D call TRBD1 (5 bases). Germline-derived CDR1 and CDR2 are MRHNA and SNTAGT. V lost 3 bases, J lost 4 bases, and 11 bases lay in between. This CDR3 is 14 amino acids long. Here the CDR3 reads CASSDNGAADTQYF. The CDR3 DNA is TGTGCCAGCAGTGATAATGGGGCCGCAGATACGCAGTATTTT.

In this sample, this clone turned up a few times. The chain has TRBV11-2 and TRBJ2-3, with TRBD1 as a possible D gene (5 bases). Looked up from germline, CDR1 is SGHAT and CDR2 is FQNNGV. The CDR3 runs to 17 residues. Trimming took 1 base from V and 0 from J, leaving 14 bases between them. For the CDR3, the DNA is TGTGCCAGCAGCTTAGCCCAGGGTCTAAGTAGCACAGATACGCAGTATTTT. Amino acid sequence: CASSLAQGLSSTDTQYF.

V and J are TRBV6-1 and TRBJ2-3, with D possibly being TRBD1 or TRBD2 (5 bases each). The ends were cut back, 10 bases at V and 2 bases at J, with 19 bases in the middle. Looked up from germline, CDR1 is MNHNS and CDR2 is SASEGT. The CDR3 length is 15 residues. CDR3 in amino acids: CATPPMGEITDTQYF. CDR3 nucleotide sequence: TGTGCCACCCCCCCCATGGGGGAGATCACAGATACGCAGTATTTT.

This chain uses TRBV7-3 with TRBJ2-1, with 12 bases matching TRBD2. The V and J ends lost 2 bases and 8 bases, in that order; junction bases with no gene match: 10. There are 17 residues in the CDR3. Germline CDR1 and CDR2: SGHTA and FQGTGA. The CDR3 protein is CASSLGTGLAGNYEQFF. The CDR3 coding sequence is TGTGCCAGCAGCTTAGGCACGGGACTAGCGGGTAATTATGAGCAGTTCTTC.

This clone was recorded a few times. The same CDR3 also results from other DNA sequences found in this sample. This rearrangement joins TRBV10-3 to TRBJ2-5; D is uncertain. V was trimmed by 2 bases and J by 5 bases, leaving 12 bases between them. CDR1 ENHRY and CDR2 SYGVKD come from the germline V gene. This CDR3 region has 14 residues. The CDR3 region is CAISERLPGETQYF. Here the CDR3 DNA reads TGTGCCATCAGTGAGAGGCTACCCGGGGAGACCCAGTACTTC.

The chain joins TRBV10-3 to TRBJ1-1; D is unresolved. Germline values: CDR1 ENHRY, CDR2 SYGVKD. The V gene lost 0 bases and the J gene lost 10 bases, with 9 bases spanning the gap. The CDR3 is 12 residues long. CDR3 in DNA: TGTGCCATCAGTGAGTCGGTAGATCTAGCTTTCTTT. The encoded protein is CAISESVDLAFF.

The table lists this clone with many counts. This chain joins TRBV28 and TRBJ1-4; D not certain. Germline-derived CDR1 and CDR2 are MDHEN and SYDVKM. This CDR3 region has 11 residues. V gave up 6 bases and J gave up 5 bases, with 4 bases separating them. CDR3 region: CASRLNEKLFF. The CDR3 DNA reads TGTGCCAGCAGGCTAAATGAAAAACTGTTTTTT.